Presented here are 13 T cell receptor beta chains from one specimen sequenced in a study of cytomegalovirus exposure and HLA in healthy donors. PCR employed 60 Vbeta and 13 Jbeta primers. Only in-frame clones appear in the TCRdb table, and some are missing; sequencing was by immunoSEQ multiplex PCR. This sample has roughly 80,000 clones, with 70% to 85% found just once. The sequenced sample was PBMCs. Receptor source: a middle-aged woman in good health and CMV-seronegative.

In the case of this clone: Sequence at one end of the junction differs from germline and may be a read error. The CDR3, as DNA: TGCGCCAGCGGCAATCAGCAGTTCTTC. Residues: CASGNQQFF. The J gene is TRBJ2-1, the V gene TRBV10-2; D remains ambiguous. There are 9 residues in the CDR3. Germline CDR1 is WSHSY and CDR2 is SAAADI.

V gene TRBV27 combines with J gene TRBJ1-1, with no clear D. CDR1 and CDR2 (germline): MNHEY, SMNVEV (reference sequence). V gave up 2 bases and J gave up 6 bases, with 16 bases separating them. The CDR3 runs 15 residues. The CDR3 nucleotides read TGTGCCAGCAGTTTAGGTGCCCCCGTAAGAGCTGAAGCTTTCTTT. Its translation is CASSLGAPVRAEAFF.

The chain recombines TRBV2 with TRBJ2-5; D call uncertain. Trimming shortened V by 2 bases and J by 5 bases, and 12 bases separated the two germline ends. The CDR3 has 14 residues. Germline lookup yields CDR1 SNHLY and CDR2 FYNNEI. CDR3 nucleotide sequence: TGTGCCAGCAGTGAAACCGGTCCTAGGGAGACCCAGTACTTC. This translates into CASSETGPRETQYF.

V usage is TRBV15 and J usage is TRBJ1-2; possible D gene TRBD1, 6 bases. CDR3 length: 17 residues. CDR1 and CDR2 (germline): LNHNV, YYDKDF (reference sequence). V lost 0 bases and J lost 7, with 21 bases in between. The CDR3 nucleotides are TGTGCCACCAGCAGAGATCGGGGGGGGGCAGGGCTTCGTGGCTACACCTTC. Amino acids: CATSRDRGGAGLRGYTF. The variable domain in full, with the rest retrieved from reference TRBV15 and TRBJ1-2, is DAMVIQNPRYQVTQFGKPVTLSCSQTLNHNVMYWYQQKSSQAPKLLFHYYDKDFNNEADTPDNFQSRRPNTSFCFLDIRSPGLGDTAMYLCATSRDRGGAGLRGYTFGSGTRLTVV.

V and J are TRBV2 and TRBJ1-5, with TRBD1 identical over 7 bases. The CDR3 is 13 residues long. The V segment lost 4 bases and the J segment 9 bases; nucleotides outside the gene matches: 6. From germline, CDR1 is SNHLY and CDR2 FYNNEI. The CDR3 spells CASSGGGGWPQHF. DNA for the CDR3: TGTGCCAGCAGTGGTGGAGGGGGCTGGCCCCAGCATTTT. The whole variable domain, filled in from reference TRBV2 and TRBJ1-5, reads EPEVTQTPSHQVTQMGQEVILRCVPISNHLYFYWYRQILGQKVEFLVSFYNNEISEKSEIFDDQFSVERPDGSNFTLKIRSTKLEDSAMYFCASSGGGGWPQHFGDGTRLSIL.

V and J are TRBV5-1 and TRBJ2-4; weak D call: TRBD1 (6 bases). Trimming removed 2 bases at V and 4 bases at J, with 13 bases between. The germline gives CDR1 SGHRS, CDR2 YFSETQ. The CDR3 spans 15 residues. The CDR3 loop reads CASSFLQGDKNIQYF. The CDR3, as DNA: TGCGCCAGCAGCTTCTTACAGGGAGATAAAAACATTCAGTACTTC. Full variable domain (outside the CDR3, taken from reference TRBV5-1 and TRBJ2-4): KAGVTQTPRYLIKTRGQQVTLSCSPISGHRSVSWYQQTPGQGLQFLFEYFSETQRNKGNFPGRFSGRQFSNSRSEMNVSTLELGDSALYLCASSFLQGDKNIQYFGAGTRLSVL.

The chain recombines TRBV27 with TRBJ1-1, with 11 nucleotides matching TRBD1. V trimming: 5 bases; J trimming: 1 base; junction bases outside the gene matches: 15. Germline V gene sequence: CDR1 MNHEY, CDR2 SMNVEV (reference sequence). CDR3 length equals 19 residues. CDR3 nucleotide sequence: TGTGCCAGCAGTGACCCTCCCGTTGGACAGGGGGCAGGGAACACTGAAGCTTTCTTT. It is translated as CASSDPPVGQGAGNTEAFF.

A word on this clone: Other DNA sequences in the same sample also yield this CDR3. The V call is TRBV20-1, the J call TRBJ1-1; no firm D call. This CDR3 has 11 residues. The V gene lost 7 bases and the J gene lost 2 bases, with 8 bases spanning the gap. Germline CDR1 and CDR2: DFQATT and SNEGSKA (reference sequence). The DNA of the CDR3 is TGCAGTGTATCAGGTAACACTGAAGCTTTCTTT. Protein: CSVSGNTEAFF.

Here the CDR3 DNA reads TGTGCCAGCAGTCCATCGGGACTGTCTAATTCACCCCTCCACTTT. Translating gives CASSPSGLSNSPLHF. This chain links TRBV27 with TRBJ1-6; D might be TRBD1 (5 bases). Trimming pared 5 bases from V and 6 bases from J, leaving 14 bases between. CDR1 is MNHEY and CDR2 is SMNVEV in the germline V gene (reference sequence). This CDR3 comprises 15 residues.

V and J are TRBV19 and TRBJ2-1; weak D call: TRBD1 (6 bases). Germline CDR1 LNHDA, CDR2 SQIVND (reference sequence). The CDR3 length is 15 residues. The germline V and J ends were trimmed by 4 bases and 8 bases, with 18 bases remaining between them. CDR3 nucleotide sequence: TGTGCCAGTAGTAACCGGGGACAAGGGTACGATGAGCAGTTCTTC. It codes for CASSNRGQGYDEQFF.

This sequence joins TRBV9 and TRBJ2-7; the match to TRBD1 covers 7 bases. The germline gives CDR1 SGDLS, CDR2 YYNGEE. The CDR3 runs 14 residues. Trimming at V came to 3 bases and at J to 2 bases, leaving 5 bases not matched to a gene. The CDR3 DNA sequence: TGTGCCAGCAGCGCCTGGGACAGTACCTACGAGCAGTACTTC. Protein: CASSAWDSTYEQYF. The full variable domain, in which reference TRBV9 and TRBJ2-7 provide the parts outside the CDR3, is DSGVTQTPKHLITATGQRVTLRCSPRSGDLSVYWYQQSLDQGLQFLIQYYNGEERAKGNILERFSAQQFPDLHSELNLSSLELGDSALYFCASSAWDSTYEQYFGPGTRLTVT.

This chain uses TRBV5-1 with TRBJ2-1, with TRBD1 matching 11 bases. Looked up from germline, CDR1 is SGHRS and CDR2 is YFSETQ. The CDR3 consists of 15 residues. The trim removed 3 bases at V and 5 bases at J, leaving 4 bases unmatched. Here the CDR3 reads CASSSGTGGNNEQFF. CDR3 bases: TGCGCCAGCAGCTCCGGGACAGGGGGGAACAATGAGCAGTTCTTC.

A few counts support this clone. In nucleotides, the CDR3 is TGTGCCAGCAGCTGGGGACAGGGTGGCACTGAAGCTTTCTTT. It is translated as CASSWGQGGTEAFF. The chain recombines TRBV5-4 with TRBJ1-1; 9 nucleotides align to TRBD1. The CDR3 sequence is 14 residues long. V trimming: 3 bases; J trimming: 4 bases; junction bases outside the gene matches: 4. Germline V gene data show CDR1 as SGHNT and CDR2 as YYREEE (reference sequence). Together with reference TRBV5-4 and TRBJ1-1, the CDR3 gives the full variable domain: ETGVTQSPTHLIKTRGQQVTLRCSSQSGHNTVSWYQQALGQGPQFIFQYYREEENGRGNFPPRFSGLQFPNYSSELNVNALELDDSALYLCASSWGQGGTEAFFGQGTRLTVV.